The clone carrying this T cell receptor (beta chain) was seen once. The data stem from a study of preoperative IRX-2 immunotherapy in early breast cancer. Per the germline V gene, CDR1 is ENHRY and CDR2 is SYGVKD. With 2 bases clipped from V and 1 base from J, the junction kept 2 bases outside the gene matches. The CDR3 sequence is 15 residues long. The treatment here: preoperative locoregional IRX-2 cytokine immunotherapy. Preoperative locoregional IRX-2 cytokine immunotherapy was tested in the phase Ib source study. Sequenced by immunoSEQ multiplex PCR; TCRdb stores in-frame clones only, minus some. Of about 42,000 clones in the sample, about 72% were seen once.

The sequence was obtained from a human donor with breast cancer. The material was tumor tissue, obtained after IRX-2 immunotherapy. V and J are TRBV10-3 and TRBJ2-5; 9 nucleotides align to TRBD2. CDR3 coding DNA: TGTGCCATCAGTGAGCGGGGACTAGCCCAAGAGACCCAGTACTTC. Encoded protein: CAISERGLAQETQYF.